The 24 T cell receptor beta chains in this list originate from one sample, sequenced in a study of cytomegalovirus exposure and HLA in healthy donors. PCR used 60 Vbeta primers and 13 Jbeta primers. Clones were sequenced by immunoSEQ multiplex PCR, and TCRdb holds only the in-frame ones, with some missing. The repertoire holds 55,000 or so clones, with around 70% as singletons. Input material: PBMCs. These receptor sequences come from a man between 18 and 29 years old in good health and CMV-seronegative.

The chain joins TRBV7-8 to TRBJ2-7; D unclear. This CDR3 region has 14 residues. CDR1 SGHVS and CDR2 FQNEAQ come from the germline V gene. With 0 bases removed from V and 4 bases from J, the gap between germline ends came to 10 bases. The CDR3 DNA follows: TGTGCCAGCAGCTTAGCGTTCCAAATGTACGAGCAGTACTTC. Its protein product is CASSLAFQMYEQYF.

This chain links TRBV4-1 with TRBJ2-7; tentatively, D is TRBD1 (6 bases). The ends were cut back, 3 bases at V and 3 bases at J, with 21 bases in the middle. Germline CDR1 MGHRA, CDR2 YSYEKL. This CDR3 is built from 17 residues. CDR3 residues: CASSQAMDSVTGYEQYF. The CDR3 nucleotides read TGCGCCAGCAGCCAGGCCATGGACAGCGTCACGGGCTACGAGCAGTACTTC.

V gene TRBV2 combines with J gene TRBJ1-4, with unresolved D. Per germline, CDR1 SNHLY and CDR2 FYNNEI. V lost 7 bases and J 8 bases, leaving 8 bases between the germline ends. This CDR3 spans 11 amino acids. DNA for the CDR3: TGTGCCAGCACCCGGGAGGAAAAACTGTTTTTT. Translating it yields CASTREEKLFF.

This chain links TRBV29-1 with TRBJ2-3; TRBD2 is a possible D gene (6 bases). This CDR3 contains 11 residues. Germline V gene lookup returns CDR1 SQVTM and CDR2 ANQGSEA. V was pared by 4 bases and J by 7 bases, with 9 bases between. In DNA form, the CDR3 reads TGCAGCGTTGGGGAGGACTATACGCAGTATTTT. Translating gives CSVGEDYTQYF.

Concerning this clone itself: The sample contains more than one DNA sequence encoding this CDR3. The chain combines TRBV7-8 with TRBJ2-5, with 8 bases aligning to TRBD1. Germline V gives CDR1 SGHVS, CDR2 FQNEAQ. The junction had 12 bases not matched to a gene; V was cut back by 5 bases and J by 7 bases. The CDR3 covers 15 residues. CDR3 sequence (DNA): TGTGCCAGCAGCACCAGACAGGGGATGCACGGGACCCAGTACTTC. Translated, it gives CASSTRQGMHGTQYF.

J is TRBJ1-6 and V is TRBV10-3; weak D call: TRBD1 (5 bases). Trimming pared 8 bases from V and 9 bases from J, leaving 17 bases between. Germline V gene lookup returns CDR1 ENHRY and CDR2 SYGVKD. The CDR3 runs to 14 residues. This CDR3 is CAIAAGQGFSPLHF. The DNA for the CDR3 is TGTGCCATCGCGGCTGGGCAGGGCTTTTCACCCCTCCACTTT.

V is TRBV28 and J is TRBJ2-7; tentative D call: TRBD1 (6 bases). V lost 8 bases and J 5 bases, leaving 13 bases between the germline ends. The germline gives CDR1 MDHEN, CDR2 SYDVKM. This CDR3 has 12 residues. The CDR3 loop reads CASGGGLHEQYF. For the CDR3, the DNA is TGTGCCAGCGGTGGGGGCTTGCACGAGCAGTACTTC.

This clone qualifies as medium-sized (0.01 to 0.1%). This chain links TRBV4-3 with TRBJ2-7; 9 bases line up with TRBD1. V lost 5 bases and J lost 4; bases outside the gene matches: 6. Germline V gives CDR1 LGHNA, CDR2 YSLEER. This CDR3 has 14 residues. Here the CDR3 DNA reads TGCGCCAGCAGCTCAGGGACAGGGCGTTACGAGCAGTACTTC. This sequence encodes CASSSGTGRYEQYF.

The chain joins TRBV4-3 to TRBJ2-1; 9 bases are shared with TRBD1. The CDR3 runs 15 residues. Trimming cost V 4 bases and J 4 bases; bases outside gene matches: 5. CDR1 LGHNA and CDR2 YSLEER come from the germline V gene. Written as DNA, the CDR3 is TGCGCCAGCAGCCCCCCCGGGACAGGGTACAATGAGCAGTTCTTC. It codes for CASSPPGTGYNEQFF.

The chain couples TRBV7-8 to TRBJ1-1; D uncertain. Germline lookup yields CDR1 SGHVS and CDR2 FQNEAQ. The CDR3 extends over 16 amino acids. The V and J ends lost 1 base and 3 bases respectively, with 15 bases between them. For the CDR3, the DNA is TGTGCCAGCAGCTTAGAATATTCCCGGGGTGACACTGAAGCTTTCTTT. It specifies CASSLEYSRGDTEAFF.

DNA for the CDR3: TGTGCCAGCAGCATTAGCGGGATTACCTACGAGCAGTACTTC. It yields the protein CASSISGITYEQYF. The chain carries TRBV5-4 and TRBJ2-7; 8 bases align to TRBD2. The CDR3 length is 14 residues. With V trimmed by 4 bases and J by 2 bases, 5 bases remained unmatched. Germline lookup yields CDR1 SGHNT and CDR2 YYREEE (reference sequence). Looking up the rest from reference TRBV5-4 and TRBJ2-7 gives the full variable domain: ETGVTQSPTHLIKTRGQQVTLRCSSQSGHNTVSWYQQALGQGPQFIFQYYREEENGRGNFPPRFSGLQFPNYSSELNVNALELDDSALYLCASSISGITYEQYFGPGTRLTVT.

The V call is TRBV7-2, the J call TRBJ2-7; the D is unclear. This CDR3 is built from 14 residues. V lost 5 bases and J 1 base, leaving 12 bases between the germline ends. CDR1 is SGHTA and CDR2 is FQGNSA in the germline V gene. In DNA, the CDR3 is TGTGCCAGCAGCCTTTTCAGTCTTTCCTACGAGCAGTACTTC. It specifies CASSLFSLSYEQYF.

CDR3 sequence (DNA): TGTGCCAGCAGCCGAACGGGGAACACTGAAGCTTTCTTT. This codes for CASSRTGNTEAFF. V and J are TRBV7-3 and TRBJ1-1; the D is unclear. This CDR3 spans 13 amino acids. V was trimmed by 5 bases and J by 1 base, leaving 8 bases between them. Germline-derived CDR1 and CDR2 are SGHTA and FQGTGA.

This chain uses TRBV5-4 with TRBJ1-1, with TRBD1 matching 12 bases. The CDR3 runs to 17 residues. Trimming cost V 4 bases and J 5 bases; bases outside gene matches: 12. Germline assignment: CDR1 SGHNT and CDR2 YYREEE (reference sequence). The CDR3: CASSMGGTGGVRTEAFF. CDR3 in DNA: TGTGCCAGCAGCATGGGAGGGACAGGGGGCGTGCGGACTGAAGCTTTCTTT.

CDR3 bases: TGTGCCAGCAGCTACAGTACAGGAAATACGCAGTATTTT. Encoded protein: CASSYSTGNTQYF. The rearrangement uses TRBV7-2 and TRBJ2-3, with D maybe TRBD1 (5 bases). Germline lookup yields CDR1 SGHTA and CDR2 FQGNSA. The CDR3 has 13 amino acids. V lost 4 bases and J 7 bases, leaving 12 bases between the germline ends.

J is TRBJ1-1 and V is TRBV18, with D hard to call. The CDR3 is 13 amino acids. Trimming removed 3 bases from V and 8 bases from J, with 13 bases in between. The V gene's germline CDR1 is KGHSH and CDR2 LQKENI. CDR3 protein: CASSPIAGGEAFF. CDR3 bases: TGTGCCAGCTCACCTATCGCCGGAGGCGAAGCTTTCTTT. Supplemented by reference TRBV18 and TRBJ1-1, the full variable domain reads NAGVMQNPRHLVRRRGQEARLRCSPMKGHSHVYWYRQLPEEGLKFMVYLQKENIIDESGMPKERFSAEFPKEGPSILRIQQVVRGDSAAYFCASSPIAGGEAFFGQGTRLTVV.

V and J are TRBV14 and TRBJ2-3; D may be TRBD1 (5 bases). Germline V lookup: CDR1 SGHDN, CDR2 FVKESK. V was shortened by 6 bases and J by 9 bases, with 16 bases between the two germline ends. CDR3 length: 13 residues. CDR3 sequence: CASRQTPGQTQYF. CDR3 bases: TGTGCCAGCAGACAGACCCCTGGACAAACGCAGTATTTT.

The J gene is TRBJ2-7, the V gene TRBV30, with 8 positions matching TRBD2. Per the germline V gene, CDR1 is GTSNPN and CDR2 is SVGIG (reference sequence). Trimming took 3 bases from V and 2 from J; bases not matched to a gene: 6. CDR3 length equals 14 residues. CDR3: CAWRGAGGPYEQYF. The DNA for the CDR3 is TGTGCCTGGAGGGGCGCGGGGGGCCCCTACGAGCAGTACTTC.

The chain employs TRBV5-4 and TRBJ2-7, with D tentatively TRBD2 (7 bases). Germline assignment: CDR1 SGHNT and CDR2 YYREEE (reference sequence). This CDR3 spans 17 amino acids. The germline V and J ends were trimmed by 4 bases and 2 bases, with 22 bases remaining between them. The CDR3 protein is CASSMGGFGGATYEQYF. The CDR3 DNA reads as TGTGCCAGCAGCATGGGGGGATTTGGGGGGGCGACCTACGAGCAGTACTTC.

V is TRBV7-2 and J is TRBJ1-5; tentative D call: TRBD1 (5 bases). The CDR3 totals 14 residues. Trimming took 4 bases from V and 5 from J, leaving 12 bases between them. CDR1 is SGHTA, CDR2 FQGNSA, per germline. CDR3 bases: TGTGCCAGCAGCTCACCGACGGGGGATCAGCCCCAGCATTTT. This codes for CASSSPTGDQPQHF. Combining the CDR3 with reference TRBV7-2 and TRBJ1-5 gives the whole variable domain GAGVSQSPSNKVTEKGKDVELRCDPISGHTALYWYRQSLGQGLEFLIYFQGNSAPDKSGLPSDRFSAERTGGSVSTLTIQRTQQEDSAVYLCASSSPTGDQPQHFGDGTRLSIL.

This clone was seen more than once but under ten times. The rearrangement uses TRBV27 and TRBJ1-2; D is perhaps TRBD1 (6 bases). The V gene lost 6 bases and the J gene lost 2 bases, with 10 bases spanning the gap. The CDR3 is 13 amino acids. CDR1 and CDR2 from the germline V gene are MNHEY and SMNVEV (reference sequence). DNA for the CDR3: TGTGCCAGCAGCCTCGACAGGAACTATGGCTACACCTTC. Translated: CASSLDRNYGYTF.

V and J are TRBV5-1 and TRBJ2-4; 7 nucleotides align to TRBD1. CDR1 is SGHRS and CDR2 is YFSETQ in the germline V gene. V trimming: 2 bases; J trimming: 9 bases; junction bases outside the gene matches: 8. The length of the CDR3 is 14 residues. Here the CDR3 DNA reads TGCGCCAGCAGCTTAGATCGACAGGGACCCATTCAGTACTTC. Its translation: CASSLDRQGPIQYF.

The V gene is TRBV30, the J gene TRBJ2-2, with TRBD1 matching 7 bases. V was clipped by 2 bases and J by 5 bases; unmatched bases: 8. CDR1 is GTSNPN and CDR2 is SVGIG in the germline V gene (reference sequence). This CDR3 has 15 amino acids. The CDR3 DNA is TGTGCCTGGAGTATACTACAGGGGCTTACCGGGGAGCTGTTTTTT. Amino acids: CAWSILQGLTGELFF.

This rearrangement joins TRBV18 to TRBJ1-2; D gene ambiguous. V was pared by 3 bases and J by 3 bases, with 11 bases between. CDR1 and CDR2 (germline): KGHSH, LQKENI. This CDR3 region has 14 residues. The CDR3 region has the DNA TGTGCCAGCTCACCTAGTCAGGATCACTATGGCTACACCTTC. This sequence encodes CASSPSQDHYGYTF.